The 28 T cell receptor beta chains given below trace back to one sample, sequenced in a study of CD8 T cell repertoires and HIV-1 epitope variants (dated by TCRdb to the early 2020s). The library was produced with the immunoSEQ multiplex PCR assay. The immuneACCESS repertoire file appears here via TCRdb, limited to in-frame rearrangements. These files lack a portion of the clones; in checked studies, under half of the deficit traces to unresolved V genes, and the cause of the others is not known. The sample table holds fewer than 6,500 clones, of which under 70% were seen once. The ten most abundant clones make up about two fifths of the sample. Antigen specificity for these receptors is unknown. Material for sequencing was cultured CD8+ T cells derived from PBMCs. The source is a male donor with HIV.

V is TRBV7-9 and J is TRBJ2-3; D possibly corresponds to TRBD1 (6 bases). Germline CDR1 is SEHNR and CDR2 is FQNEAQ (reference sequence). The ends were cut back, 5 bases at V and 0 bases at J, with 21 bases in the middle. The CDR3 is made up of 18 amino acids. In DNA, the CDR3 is TGTGCCAGCAGCCCCCTGACAGGCCAGGACGTAAGCACAGATACGCAGTATTTT. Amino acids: CASSPLTGQDVSTDTQYF.

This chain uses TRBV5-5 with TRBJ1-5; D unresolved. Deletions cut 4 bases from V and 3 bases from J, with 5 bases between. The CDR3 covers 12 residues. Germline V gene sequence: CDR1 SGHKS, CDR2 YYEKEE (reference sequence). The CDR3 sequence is CASSDHNQPQHF. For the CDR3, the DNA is TGTGCCAGCAGCGATCACAATCAGCCCCAGCATTTT.

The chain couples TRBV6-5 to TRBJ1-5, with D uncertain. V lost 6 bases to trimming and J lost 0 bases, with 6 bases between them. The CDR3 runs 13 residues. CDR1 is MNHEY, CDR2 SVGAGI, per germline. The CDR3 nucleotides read TGTGCCAGCAGCCCGTATAGCAATCAGCCCCAGCATTTT. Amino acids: CASSPYSNQPQHF.

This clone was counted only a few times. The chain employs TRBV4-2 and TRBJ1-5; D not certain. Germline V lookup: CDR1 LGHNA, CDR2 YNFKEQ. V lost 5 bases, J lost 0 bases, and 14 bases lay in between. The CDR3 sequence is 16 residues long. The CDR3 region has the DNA TGTGCCAGCAGCTATGAAGCAGTAGGTAGCAATCAGCCCCAGCATTTT. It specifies CASSYEAVGSNQPQHF.

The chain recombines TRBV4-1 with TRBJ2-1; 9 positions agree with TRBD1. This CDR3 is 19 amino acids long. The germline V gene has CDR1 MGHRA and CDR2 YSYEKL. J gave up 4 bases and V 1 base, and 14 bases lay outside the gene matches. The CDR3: CASSQASRSGTGIYNEQFF. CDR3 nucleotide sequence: TGCGCCAGCAGCCAAGCGTCCCGGTCCGGGACAGGGATTTACAATGAGCAGTTCTTC.

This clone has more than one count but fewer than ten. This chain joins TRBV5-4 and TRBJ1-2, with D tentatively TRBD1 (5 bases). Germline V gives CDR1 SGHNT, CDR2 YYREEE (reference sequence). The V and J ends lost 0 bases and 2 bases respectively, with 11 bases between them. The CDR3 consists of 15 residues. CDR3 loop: CASSLGGVENYGYTF. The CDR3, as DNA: TGTGCCAGCAGCTTGGGAGGGGTTGAAAACTATGGCTACACCTTC.

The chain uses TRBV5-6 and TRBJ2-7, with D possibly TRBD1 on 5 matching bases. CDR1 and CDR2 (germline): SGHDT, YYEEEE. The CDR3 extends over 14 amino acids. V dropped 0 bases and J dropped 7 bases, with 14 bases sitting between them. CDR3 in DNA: TGTGCCAGCAGCTTGGGACAGTACCTTCGTGAGCAGTACTTC. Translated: CASSLGQYLREQYF. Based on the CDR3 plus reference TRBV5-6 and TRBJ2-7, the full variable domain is DAGVTQSPTHLIKTRGQQVTLRCSPKSGHDTVSWYQQALGQGPQFIFQYYEEEERQRGNFPDRFSGHQFPNYSSELNVNALLLGDSALYLCASSLGQYLREQYFGPGTRLTVT.

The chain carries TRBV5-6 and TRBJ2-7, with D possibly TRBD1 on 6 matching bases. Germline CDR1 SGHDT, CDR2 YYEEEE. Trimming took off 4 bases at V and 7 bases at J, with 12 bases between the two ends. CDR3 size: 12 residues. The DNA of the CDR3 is TGTGCCAGCAGCAGGGGGAGTTGGGAGCAGTACTTC. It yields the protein CASSRGSWEQYF. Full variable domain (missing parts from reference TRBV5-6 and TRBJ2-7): DAGVTQSPTHLIKTRGQQVTLRCSPKSGHDTVSWYQQALGQGPQFIFQYYEEEERQRGNFPDRFSGHQFPNYSSELNVNALLLGDSALYLCASSRGSWEQYFGPGTRLTVT.

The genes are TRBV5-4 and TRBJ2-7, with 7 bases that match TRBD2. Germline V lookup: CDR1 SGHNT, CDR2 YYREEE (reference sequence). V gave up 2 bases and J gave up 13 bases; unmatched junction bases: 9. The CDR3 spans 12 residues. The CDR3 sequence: CASSFGGGPFYF. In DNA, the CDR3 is TGTGCCAGCAGCTTCGGGGGAGGGCCATTTTACTTC.

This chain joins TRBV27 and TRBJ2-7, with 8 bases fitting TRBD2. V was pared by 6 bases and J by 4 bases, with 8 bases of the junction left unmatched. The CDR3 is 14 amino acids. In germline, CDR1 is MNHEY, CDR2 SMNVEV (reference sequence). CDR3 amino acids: CASRESSGSYEQYF. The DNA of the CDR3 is TGTGCCAGCAGGGAATCTAGCGGGTCTTACGAGCAGTACTTC.

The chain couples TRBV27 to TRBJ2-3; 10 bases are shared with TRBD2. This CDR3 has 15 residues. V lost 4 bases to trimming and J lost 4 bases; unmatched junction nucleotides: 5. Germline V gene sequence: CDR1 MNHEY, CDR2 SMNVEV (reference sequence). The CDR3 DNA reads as TGTGCCAGCAGTTACAGCGGGGGGGCAGCAGATACGCAGTATTTT. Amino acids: CASSYSGGAADTQYF.

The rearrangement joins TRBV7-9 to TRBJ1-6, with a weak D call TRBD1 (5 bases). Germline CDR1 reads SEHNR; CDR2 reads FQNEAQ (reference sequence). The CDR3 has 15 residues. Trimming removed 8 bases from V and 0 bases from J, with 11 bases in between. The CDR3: CASQERGSYNSPLHF. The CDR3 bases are TGTGCCAGCCAGGAGAGGGGCTCCTATAATTCACCCCTCCACTTT.

This CDR3 is CASSQGGAGKETQYF. The CDR3 nucleotides read TGTGCCAGCAGCCAAGGCGGAGCGGGGAAAGAGACCCAGTACTTC. J is TRBJ2-5 and V is TRBV4-2; 7 bases match TRBD2. V dropped 1 base and J dropped 3; count of bases not matched to a gene: 5. The CDR3 runs 15 residues. The germline V gene encodes CDR1 LGHNA and CDR2 YNFKEQ.

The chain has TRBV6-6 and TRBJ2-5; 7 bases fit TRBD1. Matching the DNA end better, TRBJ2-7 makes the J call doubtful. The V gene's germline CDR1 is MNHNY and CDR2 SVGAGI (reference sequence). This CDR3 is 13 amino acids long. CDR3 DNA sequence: TGTGCCAGCAGTTACCAGGGGGTGAACGAGCAGTACTTC. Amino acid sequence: CASSYQGVNEQYF.

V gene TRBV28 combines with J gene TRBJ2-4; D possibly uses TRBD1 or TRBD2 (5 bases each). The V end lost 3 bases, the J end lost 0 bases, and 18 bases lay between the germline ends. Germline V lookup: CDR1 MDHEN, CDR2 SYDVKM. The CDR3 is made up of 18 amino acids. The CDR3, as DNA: TGTGCCAGCAGTTTGGTAGGGACGGCACTCCTAGCCAAAAACATTCAGTACTTC. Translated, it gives CASSLVGTALLAKNIQYF. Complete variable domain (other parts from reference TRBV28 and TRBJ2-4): DVKVTQSSRYLVKRTGEKVFLECVQDMDHENMFWYRQDPGLGLRLIYFSYDVKMKEKGDIPEGYSVSREKKERFSLILESASTNQTSMYLCASSLVGTALLAKNIQYFGAGTRLSVL.

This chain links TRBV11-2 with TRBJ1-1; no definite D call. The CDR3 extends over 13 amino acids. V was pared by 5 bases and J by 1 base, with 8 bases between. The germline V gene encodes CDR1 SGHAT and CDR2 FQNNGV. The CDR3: CASSHMTNTEAFF. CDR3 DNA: TGTGCCAGCAGCCATATGACGAACACTGAAGCTTTCTTT.

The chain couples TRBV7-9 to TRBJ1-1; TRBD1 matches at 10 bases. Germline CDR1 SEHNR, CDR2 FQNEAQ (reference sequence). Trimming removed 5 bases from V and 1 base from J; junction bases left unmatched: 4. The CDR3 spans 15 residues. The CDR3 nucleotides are TGTGCCAGCAGCGCCCGACAGGGGGCGAACACTGAAGCTTTCTTT. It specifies CASSARQGANTEAFF.

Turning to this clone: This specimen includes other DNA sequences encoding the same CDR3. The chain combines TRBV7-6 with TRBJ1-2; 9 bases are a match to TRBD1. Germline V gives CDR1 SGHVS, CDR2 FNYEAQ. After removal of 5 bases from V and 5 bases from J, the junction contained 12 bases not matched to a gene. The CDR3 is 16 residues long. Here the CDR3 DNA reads TGTGCCAGCAGCCCAGGGACAGGGCTGAATTCTTATGGCTACACCTTC. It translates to CASSPGTGLNSYGYTF.

The CDR3 DNA sequence: TGTGCCAGTAGTGACGACAGCCGCAATCAGCCCCAGCATTTT. This translates into CASSDDSRNQPQHF. The chain is built from TRBV19 and TRBJ1-5, with D possibly TRBD1 on 5 matching bases. The CDR3 contains 14 residues. Germline V lookup: CDR1 LNHDA, CDR2 SQIVND (reference sequence). Trimming removed 5 bases from V and 2 bases from J, with 10 bases in between.

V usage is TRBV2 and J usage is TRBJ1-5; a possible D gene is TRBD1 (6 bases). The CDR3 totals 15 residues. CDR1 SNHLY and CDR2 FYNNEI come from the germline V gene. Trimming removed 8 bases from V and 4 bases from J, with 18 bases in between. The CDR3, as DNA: TGTGCCAGCGATGAGGGGGTCACCCTAAATCAGCCCCAGCATTTT. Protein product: CASDEGVTLNQPQHF.

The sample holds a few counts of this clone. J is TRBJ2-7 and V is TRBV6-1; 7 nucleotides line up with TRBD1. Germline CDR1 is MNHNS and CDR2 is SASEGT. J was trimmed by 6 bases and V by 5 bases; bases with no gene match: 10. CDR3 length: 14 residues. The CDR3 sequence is CASSRDRDSGEQYF. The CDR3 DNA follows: TGTGCCAGCAGTCGAGACAGGGATTCGGGCGAGCAGTACTTC.

In DNA form, the CDR3 reads TGTGCCAGCAGCCCGGCTGGAAACACCATATATTTT. It yields the protein CASSPAGNTIYF. V is TRBV9 and J is TRBJ1-3; D is uncertain. The CDR3 is 12 residues long. V shed 4 bases and J shed 2 bases, with 4 bases lying between them. CDR1 is SGDLS, CDR2 YYNGEE, per germline.

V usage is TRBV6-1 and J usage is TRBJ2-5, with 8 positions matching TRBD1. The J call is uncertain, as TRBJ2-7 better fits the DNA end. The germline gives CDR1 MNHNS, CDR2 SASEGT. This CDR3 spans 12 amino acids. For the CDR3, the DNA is TGTGCCAGCAGCGGGACAGGCTACGAGCAGTACTTC. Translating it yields CASSGTGYEQYF.

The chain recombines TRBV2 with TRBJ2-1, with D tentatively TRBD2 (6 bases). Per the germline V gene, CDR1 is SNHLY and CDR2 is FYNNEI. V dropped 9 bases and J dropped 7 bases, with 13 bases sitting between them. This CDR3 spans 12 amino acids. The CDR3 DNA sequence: TGTGCCAGTTCGTATGGGGGGAATGAGCAGTTCTTC. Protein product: CASSYGGNEQFF.

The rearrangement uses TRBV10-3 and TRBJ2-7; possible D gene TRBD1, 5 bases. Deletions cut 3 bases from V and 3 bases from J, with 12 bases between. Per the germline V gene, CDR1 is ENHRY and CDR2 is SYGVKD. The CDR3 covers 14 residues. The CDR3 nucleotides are TGTGCCATCAGTGATCCGGCAGGGATCTACGAGCAGTACTTC. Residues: CAISDPAGIYEQYF.

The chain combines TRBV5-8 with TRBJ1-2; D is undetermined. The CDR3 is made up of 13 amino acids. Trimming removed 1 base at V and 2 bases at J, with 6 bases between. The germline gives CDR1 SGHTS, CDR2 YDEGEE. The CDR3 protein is CASSLLNNYGYTF. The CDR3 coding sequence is TGTGCCAGCAGCTTGCTAAACAACTATGGCTACACCTTC.

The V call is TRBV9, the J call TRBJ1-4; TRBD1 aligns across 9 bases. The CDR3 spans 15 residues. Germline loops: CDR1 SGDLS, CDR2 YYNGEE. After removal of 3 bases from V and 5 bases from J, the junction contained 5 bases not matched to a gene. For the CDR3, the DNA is TGTGCCAGCAGCGCGACCGGGACAGGGAATGAAAAACTGTTTTTT. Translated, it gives CASSATGTGNEKLFF. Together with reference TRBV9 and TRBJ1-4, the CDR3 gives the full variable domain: DSGVTQTPKHLITATGQRVTLRCSPRSGDLSVYWYQQSLDQGLQFLIQYYNGEERAKGNILERFSAQQFPDLHSELNLSSLELGDSALYFCASSATGTGNEKLFFGSGTQLSVL.

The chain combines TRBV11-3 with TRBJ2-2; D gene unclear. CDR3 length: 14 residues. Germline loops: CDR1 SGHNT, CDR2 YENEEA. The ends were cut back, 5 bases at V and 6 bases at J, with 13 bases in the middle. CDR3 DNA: TGTGCCAGCAGCCCACGGACCAGACCCGGGGAGCTGTTTTTT. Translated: CASSPRTRPGELFF.